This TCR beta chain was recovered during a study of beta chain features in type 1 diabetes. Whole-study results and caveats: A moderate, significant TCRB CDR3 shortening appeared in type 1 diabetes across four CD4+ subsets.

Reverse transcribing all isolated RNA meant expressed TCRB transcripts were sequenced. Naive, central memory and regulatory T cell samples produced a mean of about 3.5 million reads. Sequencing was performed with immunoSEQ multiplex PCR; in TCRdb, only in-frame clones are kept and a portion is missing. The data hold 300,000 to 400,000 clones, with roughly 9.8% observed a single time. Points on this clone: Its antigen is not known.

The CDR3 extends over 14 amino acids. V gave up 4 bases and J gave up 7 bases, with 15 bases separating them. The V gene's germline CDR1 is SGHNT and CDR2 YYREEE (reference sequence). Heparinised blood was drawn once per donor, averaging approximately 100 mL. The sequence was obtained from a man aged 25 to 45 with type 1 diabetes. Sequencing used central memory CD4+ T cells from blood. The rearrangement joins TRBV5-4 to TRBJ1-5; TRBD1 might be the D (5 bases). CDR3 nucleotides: TGTGCCAGCAGCAAAGAATGGGGCGGCCAGCCCCAGCATTTT. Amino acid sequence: CASSKEWGGQPQHF.